The T cell receptor beta chain under discussion was sequenced for a study of T cells in Graves' hyperthyroidism and ophthalmopathy. Study-wide points: Clonotypes that were expanded in thyroid above 0.001 mostly appeared in blood too.

This CDR3 is built from 13 residues. V was clipped by 0 bases and J by 3 bases, with 5 bases between them. An approximately 10 ml volume of fresh peripheral blood provided the PBMCs. This clonotype was seen at least ten times. Its specificity is not known. Amplification of TCR beta CDR3 regions was performed using RNA transcripts as template. First-round RT-PCR with HTBI primers amplified the TCR CDR3 region. TCRdb reprocessed the multiplex PCR reads with MiXCR, giving one entry per CDR3 protein. Of roughly 170,000 distinct CDR3 sequences in the sample, 15% to 20% were seen once. Sequenced sample: blood. V is TRBV12-3 or TRBV12-4 and J is TRBJ1-1; D call uncertain. The receptor's source is a woman aged 50 to 65 with Graves' hyperthyroidism. CDR3 in DNA: TGTGCCAGCAGTTTAGCAGGGTACACTGAAGCTTTCTTT. Translated, it gives CASSLAGYTEAFF.